The sequence of this T cell receptor (beta chain) was determined in a study of regulatory T cells in long-lasting Graves disease. Study-wide background: Graves' patients, newly diagnosed, had taken antithyroid drugs under 3 months.

As to time point: newly diagnosed GD, antithyroid drugs for less than 3 months. Extracted RNA from PBMCs served as the source of the TCR library. This clonotype has more than one count but fewer than ten. According to the study, TCR beta libraries were built with iRepertoire HTBI primers and CDR3-region Arm-PCR. TCRdb recomputed calls from the multiplex PCR reads with MiXCR, one row per CDR3 protein. This sample yields roughly 400,000 distinct CDR3 sequences, of which around 17% are seen a single time; around a quarter belongs to the top ten. The germline V gene has CDR1 MDHEN and CDR2 SYDVKM. The CDR3 has 16 residues. Losses at the gene ends were 6 bases for V and 5 bases for J; bases not matched to a gene: 7. This same sample was also part of a study on T cells in Graves' hyperthyroidism and ophthalmopathy.

The chain has TRBV28 and TRBJ2-2; 12 bases line up with TRBD2. The sample here was peripheral blood mononuclear cells (PBMCs), taken at new diagnosis, from a patient treated with antithyroid drugs. The receptor's source is a woman aged 18-30 years with Graves disease. CDR3 bases: TGTGCCAGCAGCCCTAGCGGGAGGGTTGGGACCGGGGAGCTGTTTTTT. Translating gives CASSPSGRVGTGELFF.